The clone carrying this T cell receptor beta chain was detected a few times. The data were obtained in a study of T cells after yellow fever vaccination. At the level of the study: Fractions with few cells were prepared using SMART-Seq v4 Ultra Low Input.

This CDR3 is 14 amino acids long. V was pared by 2 bases and J by 6 bases, with 11 bases between. CDR1 is SEHNR and CDR2 is FQNEAQ in the germline V gene (reference sequence). TCRdb redid the calling of the 5' RACE reads with MiXCR, one entry per CDR3 protein. This table holds under 150,000 distinct CDR3 sequences, around 15% found once. The clonotype comes from a man aged 18 to 30 who received the YFV17D yellow fever vaccine. Here the sequenced sample was CD8+ T cells sorted from PBMCs, taken 5 days after the yellow fever booster vaccination. The gene calls are TRBV7-9 and TRBJ2-1; tentatively, D is TRBD1 or TRBD2 (7 bases each). The CDR3, as DNA: TGTGCCAGCAGCTTATTCAGGGGGGGCAATGAGCAGTTCTTC. This encodes CASSLFRGGNEQFF.